Below, 10 T cell receptor beta chains from the same sample are listed, as sequenced in a study of blood T cell repertoires in COVID-19. Here immunoSEQ multiplex PCR was the method, and the copy in TCRdb shows in-frame clones only, minus some. This sample carries approximately 85,000 clones, roughly 90% of them seen once, and the ten largest clones take 3%. The sequencing input was peripheral blood. The receptors come from a woman in her 50s with active or convalescent COVID-19.

This clone was detected only once. The J gene is TRBJ1-6, the V gene TRBV27, with 9 bases aligning to TRBD1. CDR3 length equals 15 residues. J gave up 9 bases and V 5 bases, and 8 bases lay outside the gene matches. Germline values: CDR1 MNHEY, CDR2 SMNVEV (reference sequence). CDR3 DNA sequence: TGTGCCAGCAGTGCTATCCGGGACAGGGTTTCACCCCTCCACTTT. Translated: CASSAIRDRVSPLHF.

This rearrangement joins TRBV4-2 to TRBJ1-5; D unclear. Trimming removed 0 bases from V and 1 base from J, with 7 bases in between. Germline assignment: CDR1 LGHNA and CDR2 YNFKEQ. This CDR3 is built from 15 residues. Here the CDR3 reads CASSQDLESNQPQHF. CDR3 nucleotides: TGTGCCAGCAGCCAAGATCTAGAGAGCAATCAGCCCCAGCATTTT.

This clone was recorded once. V is TRBV11-1 and J is TRBJ2-1, with TRBD2 identical over 10 bases. Losses at the gene ends were 5 bases for V and 7 bases for J; bases not matched to a gene: 5. In germline, CDR1 is SGHAT, CDR2 FQDESV (reference sequence). The length of the CDR3 is 14 residues. Here the CDR3 DNA reads TGTGCCAGCAGCCGGACTAGCGGAGTAAATGAGCAGTTCTTC. Translation: CASSRTSGVNEQFF.

The table lists this clone with a count of one. J is TRBJ2-2 and V is TRBV9; D is possibly TRBD1 (6 bases). Germline CDR1 SGDLS, CDR2 YYNGEE. The CDR3 loop spans 16 amino acids. Trimming stripped 3 bases from V and 4 bases from J, with 16 bases between. CDR3 sequence: CASSATPNRATGELFF. DNA for the CDR3: TGTGCCAGCAGCGCCACCCCCAACAGGGCCACCGGGGAGCTGTTTTTT.

The CDR3 DNA follows: TGTGCCAGAAGTTGTGACTCGGGCGGGGCCCAGTACTTC. This translates into CARSCDSGGAQYF. The V and J genes are TRBV5-3 and TRBJ2-5, with a tentative D call TRBD2 (6 bases). TRBV5-3 is an open reading frame, and its role is uncertain. This CDR3 comprises 13 residues. Trimming took 5 bases from V and 9 from J, leaving 17 bases between them.

This clone was seen only once. The chain recombines TRBV21-1 with TRBJ1-1. TRBV21-1 is a pseudogene segment. This CDR3 spans 16 amino acids. The DNA for the CDR3 is TGTGCCAGCAGCAAAGCCCAGGGAGGGAGGAGCACTGAAGCTTTCTTT. This encodes CASSKAQGGRSTEAFF.

As to this clone: Additional DNA sequences in this sample encode the identical CDR3. V and J are TRBV9 and TRBJ1-1; D remains unclear. V was cut by 0 bases and J by 4 bases, with 7 bases left in between. CDR3 length: 13 amino acids. Germline V gives CDR1 SGDLS, CDR2 YYNGEE. In nucleotides, the CDR3 is TGTGCCAGCAGCGTAGGGTCCGGCACTGAAGCTTTCTTT. Its translation is CASSVGSGTEAFF.

The V gene is TRBV24-1, the J gene TRBJ2-3; tentatively, D is TRBD2 (5 bases). The CDR3 is made up of 14 amino acids. CDR1 and CDR2 (germline): KGHDR, SFDVKD. V was shortened by 0 bases and J by 3 bases, with 6 bases between the two germline ends. Here the CDR3 reads CATSDLRGTDTQYF. CDR3 DNA: TGTGCCACCAGTGATTTGAGAGGGACAGATACGCAGTATTTT.

The chain carries TRBV7-2 and TRBJ1-2; D is unresolved. This CDR3 is 13 amino acids long. Germline loops: CDR1 SGHTA, CDR2 FQGNSA. Between the trimmed V and J ends, which lost 5 bases and 7 bases, there was a span of 14 bases. CDR3 region: CASSRRWEGGYTF. The CDR3 DNA reads TGTGCCAGCAGCCGTCGCTGGGAGGGTGGCTACACCTTC.

Sample share makes this clone medium-sized. The chain combines TRBV30 with TRBJ1-6; 7 bases are a match to TRBD1. This CDR3 spans 14 amino acids. V lost 1 base and J lost 7; bases outside the gene matches: 4. CDR1 and CDR2 from the germline V gene are GTSNPN and SVGIG (reference sequence). CDR3 amino acids: CAWSEGQSNSPLHF. The CDR3 DNA is TGTGCCTGGAGTGAGGGACAGTCGAATTCACCCCTCCACTTT. Supplemented by reference TRBV30 and TRBJ1-6, the full variable domain reads SQTIHQWPATLVQPVGSPLSLECTVEGTSNPNLYWYRQAAGRGLQLLFYSVGIGQISSEVPQNLSASRPQDRQFILSSKKLLLSDSGFYLCAWSEGQSNSPLHFGNGTRLTVT.